The T cell receptor beta chain under discussion was sequenced for a study of blood T cell repertoires in COVID-19. Some clones are missing from TCRdb's copy, which holds only in-frame ones; the method was immunoSEQ multiplex PCR. The profile shows about 100,000 clones, roughly 80% of them singletons. In the case of this clone: This sample also contains other DNA sequences that code for the same CDR3.

This CDR3 has 15 residues. V was pared by 1 base and J by 0 bases, with 1 base of the junction left unmatched. CDR1 is SGHTA and CDR2 is FQGNSA in the germline V gene. This receptor was obtained from a human donor in a cohort sampled during active COVID-19. Sequenced sample: peripheral blood. The chain combines TRBV7-2 with TRBJ2-7, with TRBD2 matching over 9 bases. CDR3 sequence reads: CASSLGTSDSYEQYF. CDR3 nucleotides: TGTGCCAGCAGCTTAGGGACTAGCGACTCCTACGAGCAGTACTTC.